This T cell receptor (beta chain) was profiled in a study of cytomegalovirus exposure and HLA in healthy donors. Trimming shortened V by 0 bases and J by 4 bases, and 10 bases separated the two germline ends. Germline CDR1 SGHRS, CDR2 YFSETQ. CDR3 length equals 14 residues. With 60 Vbeta and 13 Jbeta primers, the PCR was carried out. Profiling relied on immunoSEQ multiplex PCR, and the TCRdb table lists in-frame clones only, not all of them. Of 90,000 to 150,000 clones in the sample, nearly 80% are singletons; the top ten hold about 3.3%. Sequenced input: PBMCs. The V call is TRBV5-1, the J call TRBJ1-2; tentative D call: TRBD1 (5 bases). The clonotype originates from a woman aged 25 to 39 in good health and CMV-seropositive. CDR3 in amino acids: CASSLGSDSYGYTF. In DNA, the CDR3 is TGCGCCAGCAGCTTGGGAAGTGACAGCTATGGCTACACCTTC.